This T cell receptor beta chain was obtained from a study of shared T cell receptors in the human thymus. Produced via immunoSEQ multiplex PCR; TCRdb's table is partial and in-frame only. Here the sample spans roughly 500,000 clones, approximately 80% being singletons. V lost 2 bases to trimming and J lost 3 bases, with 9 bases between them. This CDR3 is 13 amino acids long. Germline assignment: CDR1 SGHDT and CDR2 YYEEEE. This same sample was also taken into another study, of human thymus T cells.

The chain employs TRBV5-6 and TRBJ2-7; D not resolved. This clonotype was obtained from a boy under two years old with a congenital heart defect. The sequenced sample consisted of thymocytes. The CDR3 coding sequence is TGTGCCAGCAGCTTCGACAACGGCTACGAGCAGTACTTC. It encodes CASSFDNGYEQYF.